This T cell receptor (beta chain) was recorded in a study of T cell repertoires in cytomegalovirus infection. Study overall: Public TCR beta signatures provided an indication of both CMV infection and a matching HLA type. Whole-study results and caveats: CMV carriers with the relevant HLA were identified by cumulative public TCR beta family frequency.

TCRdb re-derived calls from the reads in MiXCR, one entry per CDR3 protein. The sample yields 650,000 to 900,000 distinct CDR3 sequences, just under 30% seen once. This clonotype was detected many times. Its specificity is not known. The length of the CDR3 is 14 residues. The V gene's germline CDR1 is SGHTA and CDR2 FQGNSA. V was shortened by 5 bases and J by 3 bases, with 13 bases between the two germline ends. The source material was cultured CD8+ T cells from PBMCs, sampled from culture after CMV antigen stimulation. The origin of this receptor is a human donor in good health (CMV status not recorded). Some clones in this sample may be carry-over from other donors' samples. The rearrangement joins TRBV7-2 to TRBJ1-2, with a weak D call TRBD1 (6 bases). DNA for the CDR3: TGTGCCAGCAGCGTTAAGGACAGATACTATGGCTACACCTTC. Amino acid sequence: CASSVKDRYYGYTF.